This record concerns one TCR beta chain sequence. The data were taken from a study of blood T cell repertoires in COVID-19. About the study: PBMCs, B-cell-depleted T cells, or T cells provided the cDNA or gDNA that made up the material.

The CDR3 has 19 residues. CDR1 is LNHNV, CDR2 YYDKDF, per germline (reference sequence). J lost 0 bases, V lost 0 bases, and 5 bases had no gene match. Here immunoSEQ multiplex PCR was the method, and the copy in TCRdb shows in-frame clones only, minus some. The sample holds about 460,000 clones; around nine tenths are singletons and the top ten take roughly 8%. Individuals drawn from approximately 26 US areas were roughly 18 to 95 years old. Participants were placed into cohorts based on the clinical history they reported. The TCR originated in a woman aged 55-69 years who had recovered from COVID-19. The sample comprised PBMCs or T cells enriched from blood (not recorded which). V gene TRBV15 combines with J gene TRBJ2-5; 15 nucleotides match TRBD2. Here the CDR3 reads CATSRDVGTSGGYQETQYF. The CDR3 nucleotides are TGTGCCACCAGCAGAGATGTTGGGACTAGCGGGGGGTACCAAGAGACCCAGTACTTC. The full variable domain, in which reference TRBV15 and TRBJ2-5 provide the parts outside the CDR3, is DAMVIQNPRYQVTQFGKPVTLSCSQTLNHNVMYWYQQKSSQAPKLLFHYYDKDFNNEADTPDNFQSRRPNTSFCFLDIRSPGLGDTAMYLCATSRDVGTSGGYQETQYFGPGTRLLVL.